In this sample, the clone carrying this TCR beta chain turned up once. Positively selected for CCR7, the CD45RO-negative cells used as naive CD8 cells excluded terminally differentiated effector memory CD45RA+ cells. These data are taken from a study of shared clonotypes between healthy human individuals. Profiled with immunoSEQ multiplex PCR; TCRdb holds only in-frame clones, not every one. The table shows about 2.1 million clones, with about 93% occurring only once. The CDR3 runs to 15 residues. V lost 1 base and J 2 bases, leaving 13 bases between the germline ends. Germline-derived CDR1 and CDR2 are SGDLS and YYNGEE.

Specimen: naive CD8+ T cells from PBMCs. The receptor was isolated from a man aged 18 to 30 in good health. Some clones in this sample may be carry-over from other donors' samples. The chain combines TRBV9 with TRBJ2-7, with D hard to call. In DNA form, the CDR3 reads TGTGCCAGCAGCGTAAGCTCGATGGGTCCCTACGAGCAGTACTTC. Translating gives CASSVSSMGPYEQYF. Filled out from reference TRBV9 and TRBJ2-7, the complete variable domain reads DSGVTQTPKHLITATGQRVTLRCSPRSGDLSVYWYQQSLDQGLQFLIQYYNGEERAKGNILERFSAQQFPDLHSELNLSSLELGDSALYFCASSVSSMGPYEQYFGPGTRLTVT.